This T cell receptor beta chain was captured in a study of cytotoxic CD8 clonotypes in ibrutinib-treated CLL. Regarding the study as a whole: Elevated clonality accompanied ibrutinib response, with a return toward baseline values at progression. While tracking circulating CD8+ T-cell counts, baseline clonality exceeded that of age-matched healthy donors.

Turning to this clone: Its antigen is not identified.

Produced via immunoSEQ multiplex PCR; TCRdb's table is partial and in-frame only. The sample holds approximately 30,000 clones; about three quarters are singletons and the top ten take 54%. The length of the CDR3 is 13 residues. Trimming pared 8 bases from V and 2 bases from J, leaving 13 bases between. The V gene's germline CDR1 is GTSNPN and CDR2 SVGIG (reference sequence). The sequencing used PBMCs, collected after 24 months of ibrutinib treatment. This clonotype originated in a human donor with chronic lymphocytic leukemia. The rearrangement joins TRBV30 to TRBJ2-1; D is unresolved. CDR3 in DNA: TGTGCCGGGTCGTCGGCGGCCTACAATGAGCAGTTCTTC. The encoded protein is CAGSSAAYNEQFF.